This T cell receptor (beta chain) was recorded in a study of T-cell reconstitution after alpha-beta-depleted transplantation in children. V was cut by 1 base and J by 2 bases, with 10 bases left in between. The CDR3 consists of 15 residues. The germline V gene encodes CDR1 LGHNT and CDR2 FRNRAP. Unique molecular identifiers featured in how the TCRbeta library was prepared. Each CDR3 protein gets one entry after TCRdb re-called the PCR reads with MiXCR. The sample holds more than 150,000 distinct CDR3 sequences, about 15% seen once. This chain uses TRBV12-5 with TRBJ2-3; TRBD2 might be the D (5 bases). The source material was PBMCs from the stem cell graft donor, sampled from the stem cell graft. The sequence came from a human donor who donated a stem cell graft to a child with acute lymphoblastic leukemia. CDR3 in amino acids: CASGLGGSPTDTQYF. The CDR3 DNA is TGTGCTAGTGGTTTGGGAGGGTCCCCCACAGATACGCAGTATTTT.